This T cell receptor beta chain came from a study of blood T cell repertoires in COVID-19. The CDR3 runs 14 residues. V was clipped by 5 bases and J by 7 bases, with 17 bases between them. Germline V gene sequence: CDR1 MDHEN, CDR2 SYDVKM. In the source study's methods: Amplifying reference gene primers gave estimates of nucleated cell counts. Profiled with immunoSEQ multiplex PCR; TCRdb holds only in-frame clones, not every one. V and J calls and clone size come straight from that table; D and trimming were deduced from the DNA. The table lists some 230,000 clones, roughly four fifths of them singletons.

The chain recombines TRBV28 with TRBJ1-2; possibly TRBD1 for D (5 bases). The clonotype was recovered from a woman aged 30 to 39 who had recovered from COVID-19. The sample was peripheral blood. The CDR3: CASSRGGAGGGYTF. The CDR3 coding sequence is TGTGCCAGCAGTCGGGGAGGGGCAGGTGGTGGCTACACCTTC.